What follows are 23 T cell receptor beta chains derived from one specimen sequenced in a study of CD8 T cells in Susac syndrome. Random hexamers primed reverse transcription of about 0.5 to 1 ug RNA. A single record per CDR3 protein comes from TCRdb applying MiXCR to the immunoSEQ multiplex PCR reads. The top ten hold over 0.07% of the sample, which has approximately 110,000 distinct CDR3 sequences, around 94% seen once. The sample taken for sequencing was CD4+ T cells from PBMCs. Source of these receptors: a human donor in good health.

The rearrangement uses TRBV2 and TRBJ2-7; 8 bases match TRBD1. The CDR3 length is 14 residues. Germline values: CDR1 SNHLY, CDR2 FYNNEI. V was pared by 7 bases and J by 5 bases, with 10 bases of the junction left unmatched. The CDR3 spells CASKSGQATHEQYF. The CDR3 DNA is TGTGCCAGCAAATCGGGACAGGCCACCCACGAGCAGTACTTC.

V and J are TRBV2 and TRBJ1-2; no definite D call. The V gene's germline CDR1 is SNHLY and CDR2 FYNNEI. Between the trimmed V and J ends, which lost 3 bases and 5 bases, there was a span of 7 bases. This CDR3 contains 12 residues. The CDR3 bases are TGTGCCAGCAGTGAGAACTCGTATGGCTACACCTTC. This encodes CASSENSYGYTF.

The chain links TRBV7-2 to TRBJ2-7; D is undetermined. V was trimmed by 0 bases and J by 5 bases, leaving 8 bases between them. The germline CDR1 and CDR2 sequences are SGHTA and FQGNSA. This CDR3 has 13 residues. In DNA, the CDR3 is TGTGCCAGCAGCTTAGCAATACTCAACGAGCAGTACTTC. Amino acid sequence: CASSLAILNEQYF.

The chain employs TRBV20-1 and TRBJ1-1, with D maybe TRBD1 (5 bases). V was cut by 0 bases and J by 8 bases, with 19 bases left in between. The CDR3 is 15 residues long. Per the germline V gene, CDR1 is DFQATT and CDR2 is SNEGSKA (reference sequence). CDR3 loop: CSARERVWGKLEAFF. The CDR3 coding sequence is TGCAGTGCTAGAGAACGGGTGTGGGGGAAACTGGAAGCTTTCTTT.

The chain uses TRBV6-2 or TRBV6-3 and TRBJ2-7; 9 bases are shared with TRBD1. CDR1 and CDR2 from the germline V gene are MNHEY and SVGEGT. This CDR3 has 15 residues. V was clipped by 6 bases and J by 3 bases; unmatched bases: 9. The CDR3 loop reads CASSPRDRDVYEQYF. CDR3 in DNA: TGTGCCAGCAGCCCCCGGGACAGGGATGTCTACGAGCAGTACTTC.

The gene calls are TRBV10-3 and TRBJ1-1; possible D gene TRBD1, 5 bases. CDR1 is ENHRY and CDR2 is SYGVKD in the germline V gene. V was trimmed by 2 bases and J by 4 bases, leaving 14 bases between them. This CDR3 has 15 residues. The chain's CDR3 is CAISEPAQGPTEAFF. DNA of the CDR3: TGTGCCATCAGTGAGCCGGCGCAGGGCCCCACTGAAGCTTTCTTT.

V is TRBV18 and J is TRBJ2-1, with a weak D call TRBD1 (5 bases). Germline V CDR1 and CDR2: KGHSH, LQKENI. This CDR3 region has 16 residues. V was shortened by 1 base and J by 7 bases, with 17 bases between the two germline ends. CDR3 nucleotides: TGTGCCAGCTCACCACGTAACTACCTAGGGGCGAATGAGCAGTTCTTC. This encodes CASSPRNYLGANEQFF.

V usage is TRBV5-6 and J usage is TRBJ1-2; 12 bases align to TRBD1. With 3 bases clipped from V and 4 bases from J, the junction kept 7 bases outside the gene matches. This CDR3 region has 16 residues. Germline CDR1 reads SGHDT; CDR2 reads YYEEEE. The CDR3 loop is CASSWGTGGAGYGYTF. CDR3 nucleotide sequence: TGTGCCAGCAGCTGGGGGACAGGGGGCGCAGGCTATGGCTACACCTTC.

This sequence joins TRBV12-3 or TRBV12-4 and TRBJ2-6; 7 bases fit TRBD1. There are 15 residues in the CDR3. V was clipped by 6 bases and J by 4 bases; unmatched bases: 6. The CDR3 protein is CASRTDRAGANVLTF. Here the CDR3 DNA reads TGTGCCAGCAGAACAGACAGGGCCGGGGCCAACGTCCTGACTTTC.

V usage is TRBV6-1 and J usage is TRBJ1-5; D might be TRBD1 (6 bases). Germline loops: CDR1 MNHNS, CDR2 SASEGT. CDR3 length: 13 residues. The germline V and J ends were trimmed by 8 bases and 7 bases, with 15 bases remaining between them. Here the CDR3 DNA reads TGTGCCAGCCGGTGGGTTGGGGGCCAGCCCCAGCATTTT. Translating gives CASRWVGGQPQHF.

The count of this clonotype is one. The chain carries TRBV5-1 and TRBJ2-1; 7 nucleotides match TRBD1. Trimming took 4 bases from V and 5 from J; bases not matched to a gene: 3. The CDR3 runs to 13 residues. CDR1 is SGHRS, CDR2 YFSETQ, per germline. The CDR3: CASSPGQNNEQFF. In DNA form, the CDR3 reads TGCGCCAGCAGCCCGGGACAGAACAATGAGCAGTTCTTC. Full variable domain (outside the CDR3, taken from reference TRBV5-1 and TRBJ2-1): KAGVTQTPRYLIKTRGQQVTLSCSPISGHRSVSWYQQTPGQGLQFLFEYFSETQRNKGNFPGRFSGRQFSNSRSEMNVSTLELGDSALYLCASSPGQNNEQFFGPGTRLTVL.

The V gene is TRBV5-4, the J gene TRBJ1-3, with D uncertain. The V end was cut by 4 bases, the J end by 0 bases, with 8 bases between. This CDR3 is built from 14 residues. Germline V gene data show CDR1 as SGHNT and CDR2 as YYREEE (reference sequence). The CDR3 sequence: CASSPSPSGNTIYF. CDR3 DNA: TGTGCCAGCAGCCCTAGCCCCTCTGGAAACACCATATATTTT.

This chain joins TRBV19 and TRBJ2-7; 8 nucleotides match TRBD1. Trimming at V came to 5 bases and at J to 2 bases, leaving 11 bases not matched to a gene. The CDR3 is made up of 16 amino acids. Germline V gives CDR1 LNHDA, CDR2 SQIVND (reference sequence). The CDR3 loop reads CASSPQGQGDTYEQYF. DNA for the CDR3: TGTGCCAGTAGTCCCCAAGGACAGGGAGACACCTACGAGCAGTACTTC.

The chain carries TRBV3-1 and TRBJ2-7; D unclear. Germline lookup yields CDR1 LGHDT and CDR2 YNNKEL (reference sequence). V was pared by 3 bases and J by 2 bases, with 8 bases between. CDR3 size: 13 residues. The CDR3 loop is CASSHPATYEQYF. The CDR3 nucleotides read TGTGCCAGCAGCCATCCTGCTACCTACGAGCAGTACTTC.

CDR3 loop: CASRGGQIMNNEQFF. The CDR3 DNA sequence: TGTGCCAGCAGGGGGGGACAAATTATGAACAATGAGCAGTTCTTC. The rearrangement links TRBV25-1 to TRBJ2-1; D possibly uses TRBD1 or TRBD2 (6 bases each). The CDR3 spans 15 residues. CDR1 is MGHDK and CDR2 is SYGVNS in the germline V gene. Trimming pared 6 bases from V and 5 bases from J, leaving 17 bases between.

V and J are TRBV25-1 and TRBJ2-1; 8 nucleotides align to TRBD1. CDR3 length equals 13 residues. CDR1 is MGHDK, CDR2 SYGVNS, per germline. Losses at the gene ends were 4 bases for V and 8 bases for J; bases not matched to a gene: 4. The CDR3 region is CASSGTGRDEQFF. CDR3 coding DNA: TGTGCCAGCAGTGGGACAGGGCGGGATGAGCAGTTCTTC.

The J gene is TRBJ1-1, the V gene TRBV29-1; D remains unclear. The CDR3 covers 8 residues. Germline V gene lookup returns CDR1 SQVTM and CDR2 ANQGSEA. Trimming pared 3 bases from V and 11 bases from J, leaving 4 bases between. CDR3 region: CSVDTAFF. As DNA, the CDR3 is TGCAGCGTTGATACTGCTTTCTTT.

The rearrangement links TRBV5-8 to TRBJ1-1, with 8 bases matching TRBD1. Trimming at V came to 2 bases and at J to 5 bases, leaving 5 bases not matched to a gene. Germline-derived CDR1 and CDR2 are SGHTS and YDEGEE. There are 14 residues in the CDR3. CDR3 nucleotides: TGTGCCAGCAGCTTCAGGGACAGGCTAACTGAAGCTTTCTTT. Translated: CASSFRDRLTEAFF.

The chain uses TRBV18 and TRBJ2-7; 8 bases agree with TRBD1. The CDR3 runs 14 residues. The germline gives CDR1 KGHSH, CDR2 LQKENI. Unmatched junction bases numbered 4, after V lost 3 bases and J lost 3 bases. The CDR3 nucleotides read TGTGCCAGCTCACCGAAGGGACAGGACTACGAGCAGTACTTC. Its protein product is CASSPKGQDYEQYF.

This clonotype was detected once. The chain joins TRBV20-1 to TRBJ1-1; D remains unclear. CDR1 is DFQATT, CDR2 SNEGSKA, per germline (reference sequence). Trimming removed 0 bases at V and 5 bases at J, with 13 bases between. The CDR3 covers 14 residues. DNA for the CDR3: TGCAGTGCTAGAGATAGTGGGATAGGGACTGAAGCTTTCTTT. It encodes CSARDSGIGTEAFF.

CDR3 DNA sequence: TGTGCCAGCAGCTTGGGGGGTTCAGCCAAAAACATTCAGTACTTC. As protein: CASSLGGSAKNIQYF. The chain uses TRBV5-4 and TRBJ2-4; D call uncertain. Between the trimmed V and J ends, which lost 0 bases and 0 bases, there was a span of 7 bases. The CDR3 is 15 residues long. The germline CDR1 and CDR2 sequences are SGHNT and YYREEE (reference sequence). Full variable domain (outside the CDR3, taken from reference TRBV5-4 and TRBJ2-4): ETGVTQSPTHLIKTRGQQVTLRCSSQSGHNTVSWYQQALGQGPQFIFQYYREEENGRGNFPPRFSGLQFPNYSSELNVNALELDDSALYLCASSLGGSAKNIQYFGAGTRLSVL.

The genes are TRBV29-1 and TRBJ1-1, with TRBD1 identical over 8 bases. The CDR3 sequence is 14 residues long. Germline V CDR1 and CDR2: SQVTM, ANQGSEA. With V trimmed by 8 bases and J by 1 base, 9 bases remained unmatched. CDR3 amino acids: CSTGQGNTNTEAFF. The CDR3 coding sequence is TGCAGCACTGGACAGGGAAACACGAACACTGAAGCTTTCTTT.

The rearrangement links TRBV10-3 to TRBJ2-3; 7 bases agree with TRBD2. The germline gives CDR1 ENHRY, CDR2 SYGVKD. The CDR3 length is 13 residues. Trimming took 7 bases from V and 5 from J; bases not matched to a gene: 6. The CDR3 region is CAIKASGVDTQYF. The CDR3 DNA follows: TGTGCCATCAAGGCTAGCGGAGTAGATACGCAGTATTTT.